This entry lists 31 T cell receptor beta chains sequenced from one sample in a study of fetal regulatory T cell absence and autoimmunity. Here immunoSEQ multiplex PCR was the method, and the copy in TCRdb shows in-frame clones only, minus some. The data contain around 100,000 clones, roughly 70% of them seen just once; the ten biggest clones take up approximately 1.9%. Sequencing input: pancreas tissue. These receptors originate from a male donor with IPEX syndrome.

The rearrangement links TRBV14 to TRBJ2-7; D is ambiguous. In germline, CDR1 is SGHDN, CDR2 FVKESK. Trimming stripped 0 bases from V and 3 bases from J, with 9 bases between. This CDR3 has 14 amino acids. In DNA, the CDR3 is TGTGCCAGCAGCCAAGACGTCTACGACTACGAGCAGTACTTC. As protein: CASSQDVYDYEQYF.

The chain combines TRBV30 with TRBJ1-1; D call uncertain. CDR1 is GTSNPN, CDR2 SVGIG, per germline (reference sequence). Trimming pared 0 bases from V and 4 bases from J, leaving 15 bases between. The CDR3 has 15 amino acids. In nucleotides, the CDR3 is TGTGCCTGGAGTGTCGGACGCCTCCATGGCACTGAAGCTTTCTTT. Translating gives CAWSVGRLHGTEAFF.

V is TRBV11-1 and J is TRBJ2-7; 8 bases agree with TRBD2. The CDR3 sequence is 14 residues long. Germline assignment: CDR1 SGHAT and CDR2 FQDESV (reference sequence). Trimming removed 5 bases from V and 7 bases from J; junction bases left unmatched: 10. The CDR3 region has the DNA TGTGCCAGCAGCCCTCCCGGGACTAGTCTTGAGCAGTACTTC. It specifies CASSPPGTSLEQYF. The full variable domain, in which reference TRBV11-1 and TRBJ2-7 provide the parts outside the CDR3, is EAEVAQSPRYKITEKSQAVAFWCDPISGHATLYWYRQILGQGPELLVQFQDESVVDDSQLPKDRFSAERLKGVDSTLKIQPAELGDSAMYLCASSPPGTSLEQYFGPGTRLTVT.

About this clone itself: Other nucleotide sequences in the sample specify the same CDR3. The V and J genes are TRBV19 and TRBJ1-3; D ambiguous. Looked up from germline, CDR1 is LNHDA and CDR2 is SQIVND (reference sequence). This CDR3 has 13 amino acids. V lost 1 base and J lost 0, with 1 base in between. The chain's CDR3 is CASSIGSGNTIYF. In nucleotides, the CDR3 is TGTGCCAGTAGTATAGGCTCTGGAAACACCATATATTTT.

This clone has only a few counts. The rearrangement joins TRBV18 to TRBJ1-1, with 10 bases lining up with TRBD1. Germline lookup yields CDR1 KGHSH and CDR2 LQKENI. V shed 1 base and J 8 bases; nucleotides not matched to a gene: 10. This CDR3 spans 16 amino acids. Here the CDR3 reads CASSPRKGTGAEEAFF. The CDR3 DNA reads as TGTGCCAGCTCACCACGAAAGGGGACAGGGGCCGAAGAAGCTTTCTTT.

The CDR3 reads CASTRTSGGQETQYF. In DNA form, the CDR3 reads TGTGCCAGCACCCGGACTAGCGGGGGTCAAGAGACCCAGTACTTC. The rearrangement uses TRBV5-4 and TRBJ2-5; 13 nucleotides line up with TRBD2. Germline values: CDR1 SGHNT, CDR2 YYREEE (reference sequence). The length of the CDR3 is 15 residues. V dropped 6 bases and J dropped 2; count of bases not matched to a gene: 4.

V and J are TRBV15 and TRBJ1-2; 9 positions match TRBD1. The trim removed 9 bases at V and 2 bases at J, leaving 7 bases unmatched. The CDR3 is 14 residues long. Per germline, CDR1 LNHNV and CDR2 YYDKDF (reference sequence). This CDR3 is CATSRDRENYGYTF. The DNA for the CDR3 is TGTGCCACTTCCCGGGACAGGGAAAACTATGGCTACACCTTC.

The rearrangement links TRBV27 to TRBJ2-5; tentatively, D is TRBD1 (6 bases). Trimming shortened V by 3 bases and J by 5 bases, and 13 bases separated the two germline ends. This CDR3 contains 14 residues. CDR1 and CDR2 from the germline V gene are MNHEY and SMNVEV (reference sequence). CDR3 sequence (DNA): TGTGCCAGCAGTTTGATCGGGCAGGGGGAGACCCAGTACTTC. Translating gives CASSLIGQGETQYF.

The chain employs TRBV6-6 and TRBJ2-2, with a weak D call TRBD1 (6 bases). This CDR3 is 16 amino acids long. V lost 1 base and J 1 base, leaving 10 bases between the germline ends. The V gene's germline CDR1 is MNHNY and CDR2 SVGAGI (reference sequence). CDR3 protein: CASSYFGTLNTGELFF. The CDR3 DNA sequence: TGTGCCAGCAGTTACTTCGGGACACTGAACACCGGGGAGCTGTTTTTT.

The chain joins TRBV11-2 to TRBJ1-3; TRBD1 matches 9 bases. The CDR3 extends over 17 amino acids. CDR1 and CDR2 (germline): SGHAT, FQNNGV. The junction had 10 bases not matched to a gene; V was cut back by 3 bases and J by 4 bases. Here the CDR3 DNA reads TGTGCCAGCAGCTTCCTCCCCCGGGACAGGGCAGGAAACACCATATATTTT. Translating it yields CASSFLPRDRAGNTIYF.

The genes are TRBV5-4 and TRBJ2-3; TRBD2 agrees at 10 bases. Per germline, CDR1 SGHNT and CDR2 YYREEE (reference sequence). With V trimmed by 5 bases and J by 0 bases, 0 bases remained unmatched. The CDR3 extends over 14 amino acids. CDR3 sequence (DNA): TGTGCCAGCAGGACTAGCGGGAGCACAGATACGCAGTATTTT. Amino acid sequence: CASRTSGSTDTQYF.

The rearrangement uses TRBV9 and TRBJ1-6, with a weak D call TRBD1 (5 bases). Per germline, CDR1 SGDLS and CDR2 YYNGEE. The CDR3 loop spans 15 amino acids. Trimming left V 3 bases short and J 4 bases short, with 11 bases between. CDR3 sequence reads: CASSANRSYNSPLHF. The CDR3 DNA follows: TGTGCCAGCAGCGCCAACAGGTCTTATAATTCACCCCTCCACTTT.

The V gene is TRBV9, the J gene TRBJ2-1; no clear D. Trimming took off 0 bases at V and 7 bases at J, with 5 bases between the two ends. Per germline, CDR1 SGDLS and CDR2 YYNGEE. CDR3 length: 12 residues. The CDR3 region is CASSVEGNEQFF. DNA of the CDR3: TGTGCCAGCAGCGTAGAGGGAAATGAGCAGTTCTTC.

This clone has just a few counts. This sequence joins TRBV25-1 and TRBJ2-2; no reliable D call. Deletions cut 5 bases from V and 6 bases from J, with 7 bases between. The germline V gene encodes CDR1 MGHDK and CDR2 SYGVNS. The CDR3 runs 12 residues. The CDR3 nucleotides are TGTGCCAGCAGTAATTGGGCCGGGGAGCTGTTTTTT. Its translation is CASSNWAGELFF.

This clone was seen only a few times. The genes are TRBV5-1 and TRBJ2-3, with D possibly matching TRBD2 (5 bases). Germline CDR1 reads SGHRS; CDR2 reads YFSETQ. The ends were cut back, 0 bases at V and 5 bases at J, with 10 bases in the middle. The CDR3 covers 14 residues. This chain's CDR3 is CASSLVGEGDTQYF. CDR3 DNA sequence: TGCGCCAGCAGCTTGGTGGGCGAGGGAGATACGCAGTATTTT.

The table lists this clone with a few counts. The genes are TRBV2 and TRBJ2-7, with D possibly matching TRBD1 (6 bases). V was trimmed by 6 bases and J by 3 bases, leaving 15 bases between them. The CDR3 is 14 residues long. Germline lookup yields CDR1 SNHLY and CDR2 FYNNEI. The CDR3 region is CASRRRRDIYEQYF. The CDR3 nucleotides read TGTGCCAGCAGACGGAGAAGGGACATCTACGAGCAGTACTTC. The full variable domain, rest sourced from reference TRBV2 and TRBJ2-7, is EPEVTQTPSHQVTQMGQEVILRCVPISNHLYFYWYRQILGQKVEFLVSFYNNEISEKSEIFDDQFSVERPDGSNFTLKIRSTKLEDSAMYFCASRRRRDIYEQYFGPGTRLTVT.

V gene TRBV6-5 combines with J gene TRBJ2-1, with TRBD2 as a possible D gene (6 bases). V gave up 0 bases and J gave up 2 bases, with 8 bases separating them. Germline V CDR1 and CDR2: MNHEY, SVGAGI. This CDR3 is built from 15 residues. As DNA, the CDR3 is TGTGCCAGCAGTTACTCGATAGCGGCCTACAATGAGCAGTTCTTC. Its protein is CASSYSIAAYNEQFF.

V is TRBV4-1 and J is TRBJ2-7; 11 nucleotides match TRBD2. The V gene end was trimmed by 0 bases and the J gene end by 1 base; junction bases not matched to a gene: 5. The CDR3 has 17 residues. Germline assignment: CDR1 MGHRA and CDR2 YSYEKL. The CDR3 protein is CASSQEAGLADSYEQYF. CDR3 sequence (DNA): TGCGCCAGCAGCCAAGAGGCGGGACTAGCGGATTCCTACGAGCAGTACTTC.

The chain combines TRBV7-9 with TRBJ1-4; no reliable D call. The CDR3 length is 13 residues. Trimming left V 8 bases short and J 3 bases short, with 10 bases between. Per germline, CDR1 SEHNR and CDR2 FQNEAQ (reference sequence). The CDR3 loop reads CASGAGSNEKLFF. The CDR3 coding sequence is TGTGCCAGCGGCGCTGGCTCTAATGAAAAACTGTTTTTT. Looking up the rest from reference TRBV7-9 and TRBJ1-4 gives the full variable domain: DTGVSQNPRHKITKRGQNVTFRCDPISEHNRLYWYRQTLGQGPEFLTYFQNEAQLEKSRLLSDRFSAERPKGSFSTLEIQRTEQGDSAMYLCASGAGSNEKLFFGSGTQLSVL.

The CDR3, as DNA: TGTGCCACCTCGGGGCGGCTCCCCAGGGACATTCAGTACTTC. Its translation is CATSGRLPRDIQYF. The chain has TRBV2 and TRBJ2-4; the D call may be TRBD1 or TRBD2 (5 bases each). Per the germline V gene, CDR1 is SNHLY and CDR2 is FYNNEI. There are 14 residues in the CDR3. Trimming removed 10 bases at V and 8 bases at J, with 21 bases between.

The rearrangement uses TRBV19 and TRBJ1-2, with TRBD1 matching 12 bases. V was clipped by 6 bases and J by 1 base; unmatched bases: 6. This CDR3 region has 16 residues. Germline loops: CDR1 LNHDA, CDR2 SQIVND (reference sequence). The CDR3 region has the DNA TGTGCCAGTAGAGGGGGACAGGGGGCCGGTAACTATGGCTACACCTTC. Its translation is CASRGGQGAGNYGYTF.

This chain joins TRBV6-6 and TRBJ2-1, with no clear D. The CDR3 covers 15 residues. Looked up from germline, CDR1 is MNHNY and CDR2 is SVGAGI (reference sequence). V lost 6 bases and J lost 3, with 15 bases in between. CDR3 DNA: TGTGCCAGCAGCAAACTAACTAATATCTACAATGAGCAGTTCTTC. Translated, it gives CASSKLTNIYNEQFF.

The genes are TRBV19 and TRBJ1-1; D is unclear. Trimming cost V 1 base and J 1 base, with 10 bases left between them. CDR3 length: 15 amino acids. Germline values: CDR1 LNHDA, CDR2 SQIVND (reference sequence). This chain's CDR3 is CASSIGALGNTEAFF. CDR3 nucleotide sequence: TGTGCCAGTAGTATAGGGGCCCTAGGGAACACTGAAGCTTTCTTT.

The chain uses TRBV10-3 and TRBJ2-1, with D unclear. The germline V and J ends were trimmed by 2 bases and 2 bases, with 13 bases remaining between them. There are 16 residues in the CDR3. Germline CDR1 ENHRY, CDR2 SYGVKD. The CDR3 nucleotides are TGTGCCATCAGTGAGGGGTTTGGGCCTCCCTACAATGAGCAGTTCTTC. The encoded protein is CAISEGFGPPYNEQFF.

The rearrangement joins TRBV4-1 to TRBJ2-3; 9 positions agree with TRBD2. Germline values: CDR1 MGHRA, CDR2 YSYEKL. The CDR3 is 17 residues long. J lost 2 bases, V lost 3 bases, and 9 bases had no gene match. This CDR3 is CASSQGGGGAPTDTQYF. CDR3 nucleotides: TGCGCCAGCAGCCAGGGTGGCGGGGGGGCCCCCACAGATACGCAGTATTTT.

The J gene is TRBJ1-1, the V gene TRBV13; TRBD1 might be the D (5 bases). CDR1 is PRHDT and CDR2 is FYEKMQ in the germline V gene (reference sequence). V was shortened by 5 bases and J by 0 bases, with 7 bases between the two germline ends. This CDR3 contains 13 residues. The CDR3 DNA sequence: TGTGCCAGCAGCCGACAGTTGAACACTGAAGCTTTCTTT. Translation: CASSRQLNTEAFF.

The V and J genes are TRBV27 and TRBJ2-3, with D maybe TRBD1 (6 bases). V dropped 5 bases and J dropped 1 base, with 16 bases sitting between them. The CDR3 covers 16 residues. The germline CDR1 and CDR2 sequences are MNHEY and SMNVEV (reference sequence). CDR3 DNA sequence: TGTGCCAGCAGTGTAACAGGGTTCCAAGGCACAGATACGCAGTATTTT. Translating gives CASSVTGFQGTDTQYF.

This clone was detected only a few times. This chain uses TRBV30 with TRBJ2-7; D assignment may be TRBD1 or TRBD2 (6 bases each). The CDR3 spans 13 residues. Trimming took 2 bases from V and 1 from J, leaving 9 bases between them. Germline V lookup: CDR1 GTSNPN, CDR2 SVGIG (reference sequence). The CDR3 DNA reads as TGTGCCTGGAGTAGGGGGGATTCCTACGAGCAGTACTTC. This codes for CAWSRGDSYEQYF.

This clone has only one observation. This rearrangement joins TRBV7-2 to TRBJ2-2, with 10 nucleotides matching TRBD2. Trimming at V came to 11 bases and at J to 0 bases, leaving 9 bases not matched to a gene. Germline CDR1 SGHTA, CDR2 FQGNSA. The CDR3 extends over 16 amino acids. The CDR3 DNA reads TGTGCCGAGAGACTAGCGGGCTTCGCGAACACCGGGGAGCTGTTTTTT. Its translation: CAERLAGFANTGELFF.

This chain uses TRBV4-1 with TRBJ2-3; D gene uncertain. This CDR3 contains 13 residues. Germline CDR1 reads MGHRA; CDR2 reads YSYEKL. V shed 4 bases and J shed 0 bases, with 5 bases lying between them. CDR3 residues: CASSLPSTDTQYF. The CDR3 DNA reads TGCGCCAGCAGCCTACCGAGCACAGATACGCAGTATTTT.

Written as DNA, the CDR3 is TGTGCCAGCAGCGACTTAGGGGCTCCTAATGAAAAACTGTTTTTT. Amino acid sequence: CASSDLGAPNEKLFF. The rearrangement joins TRBV27 to TRBJ1-4; a possible D gene is TRBD1 (5 bases). CDR1 is MNHEY and CDR2 is SMNVEV in the germline V gene (reference sequence). CDR3 length equals 15 residues. V was shortened by 6 bases and J by 3 bases, with 14 bases between the two germline ends.